What follows are 25 T cell receptor beta chains derived from one specimen sequenced in a study of resident and recirculating memory T cells in vitiligo. Sequencing was performed with immunoSEQ multiplex PCR; in TCRdb, only in-frame clones are kept and a portion is missing. Counted here are roughly 40,000 clones, 92% occurring once; the ten biggest clones make up about 4.5%. The sequenced sample consisted of blood. The receptors stem from a male donor with vitiligo.

V is TRBV5-1 and J is TRBJ1-5; unclear D gene. V was pared by 0 bases and J by 0 bases, with 13 bases between. The CDR3 spans 17 residues. Germline-derived CDR1 and CDR2 are SGHRS and YFSETQ. CDR3 DNA sequence: TGCGCCAGCAGCTTGGGTCCAGGAACTTATAGCAATCAGCCCCAGCATTTT. The encoded protein is CASSLGPGTYSNQPQHF.

V is TRBV5-5 and J is TRBJ2-3; a possible D gene is TRBD1 (5 bases). Germline V gives CDR1 SGHKS, CDR2 YYEKEE (reference sequence). The CDR3 loop spans 13 amino acids. V was clipped by 4 bases and J by 5 bases, with 11 bases between them. The CDR3 bases are TGTGCCAGCAGCCGTCCAGGGAAAGATACGCAGTATTTT. Protein: CASSRPGKDTQYF.

V gene TRBV7-3 combines with J gene TRBJ2-2; D is possibly TRBD1 (6 bases). The CDR3 has 17 amino acids. The germline V gene encodes CDR1 SGHTA and CDR2 FQGTGA. Trimming left V 4 bases short and J 7 bases short, with 22 bases between. Here the CDR3 reads CASSSQAGTSSVGELFF. Here the CDR3 DNA reads TGTGCCAGCAGCTCCCAGGCCGGGACAAGTTCAGTCGGGGAGCTGTTTTTT.

CDR3 amino acids: CASSYSQQGTDTQYF. The CDR3 nucleotides are TGTGCCAGCAGTTATAGTCAACAGGGAACAGATACGCAGTATTTT. This chain connects TRBV6-5 to TRBJ2-3; D possibly corresponds to TRBD1 (6 bases). Germline V gene data show CDR1 as MNHEY and CDR2 as SVGAGI. V was cut by 3 bases and J by 3 bases, with 13 bases left in between. The CDR3 totals 15 residues.

CDR3 residues: CASSYSTLGSSYEQYF. The CDR3 DNA is TGTGCCAGCAGTTACTCTACATTGGGGAGTTCCTACGAGCAGTACTTC. The genes are TRBV6-5 and TRBJ2-7; D perhaps matches TRBD2 (5 bases). CDR3 size: 16 residues. The V end lost 0 bases, the J end lost 1 base, and 13 bases lay between the germline ends. Germline V gene data show CDR1 as MNHEY and CDR2 as SVGAGI.

The gene calls are TRBV19 and TRBJ2-1, with TRBD2 matching 8 bases. This CDR3 contains 14 residues. Per germline, CDR1 LNHDA and CDR2 SQIVND (reference sequence). V lost 7 bases and J lost 6; bases outside the gene matches: 8. CDR3 in amino acids: CASTYGGAGNEQFF. The CDR3 coding sequence is TGTGCCAGTACTTACGGGGGGGCCGGCAATGAGCAGTTCTTC. The whole variable domain, filled in from reference TRBV19 and TRBJ2-1, reads DGGITQSPKYLFRKEGQNVTLSCEQNLNHDAMYWYRQDPGQGLRLIYYSQIVNDFQKGDIAEGYSVSREKKESFPLTVTSAQKNPTAFYLCASTYGGAGNEQFFGPGTRLTVL.

The CDR3 reads CASSLQLNYEQYF. DNA of the CDR3: TGTGCCAGCAGTCTACAGTTAAACTACGAGCAGTACTTC. The gene calls are TRBV6-6 and TRBJ2-7; D not certain. The CDR3 covers 13 residues. Trimming removed 5 bases at V and 3 bases at J, with 11 bases between. CDR1 and CDR2 (germline): MNHNY, SVGAGI (reference sequence).

DNA of the CDR3: TGTGCCAGCAGTGAACAGCCGGGTGGTACTGAAGCTTTCTTT. This encodes CASSEQPGGTEAFF. This sequence joins TRBV6-1 and TRBJ1-1; D unresolved. The CDR3 runs 14 residues. With 2 bases removed from V and 5 bases from J, the gap between germline ends came to 12 bases. Germline CDR1 and CDR2: MNHNS and SASEGT.

The chain links TRBV5-1 to TRBJ2-4; possible D gene TRBD2, 6 bases. The germline gives CDR1 SGHRS, CDR2 YFSETQ. Trimming pared 7 bases from V and 15 bases from J, leaving 20 bases between. The CDR3 runs to 12 residues. The CDR3 region is CASSINGGMWYF. The CDR3 DNA reads as TGCGCCAGCTCGATTAACGGGGGTATGTGGTACTTC.

This sequence joins TRBV7-9 and TRBJ1-1; D is possibly TRBD1 (6 bases). The CDR3 runs to 15 residues. V lost 2 bases, J lost 0 bases, and 10 bases lay in between. CDR1 and CDR2 from the germline V gene are SEHNR and FQNEAQ (reference sequence). CDR3 nucleotides: TGTGCCAGCAGCTTAACGGACAGTATGAACACTGAAGCTTTCTTT. Translated: CASSLTDSMNTEAFF.

The gene calls are TRBV19 and TRBJ2-5; 11 bases are a match to TRBD1. The V and J ends lost 8 bases and 5 bases, in that order; junction bases with no gene match: 4. This CDR3 is built from 13 residues. The germline gives CDR1 LNHDA, CDR2 SQIVND (reference sequence). The CDR3, as DNA: TGTGCCAGTGGAAGGGACAGGGGGGAGACCCAGTACTTC. Translation: CASGRDRGETQYF.

V and J are TRBV2 and TRBJ2-2; D gene uncertain. The V gene's germline CDR1 is SNHLY and CDR2 FYNNEI. This CDR3 spans 13 amino acids. The ends were cut back, 1 base at V and 6 bases at J, with 6 bases in the middle. Here the CDR3 reads CASSEVQSGELFF. CDR3 bases: TGTGCCAGCAGTGAAGTCCAGTCCGGGGAGCTGTTTTTT. The full variable domain, rest sourced from reference TRBV2 and TRBJ2-2, is EPEVTQTPSHQVTQMGQEVILRCVPISNHLYFYWYRQILGQKVEFLVSFYNNEISEKSEIFDDQFSVERPDGSNFTLKIRSTKLEDSAMYFCASSEVQSGELFFGEGSRLTVL.

The chain carries TRBV5-6 and TRBJ2-7; D might be TRBD1 (6 bases). Trimming left V 4 bases short and J 6 bases short, with 17 bases between. Germline V gene lookup returns CDR1 SGHDT and CDR2 YYEEEE. This CDR3 has 14 amino acids. CDR3 sequence reads: CASSQQGLVREQYF. The CDR3 DNA sequence: TGTGCCAGCAGCCAACAGGGTCTGGTTCGCGAGCAGTACTTC.

This chain connects TRBV5-1 to TRBJ2-7, with D tentatively TRBD1 (6 bases). The germline V gene encodes CDR1 SGHRS and CDR2 YFSETQ. This CDR3 has 17 amino acids. Trimming pared 1 base from V and 0 bases from J, leaving 17 bases between. The CDR3 reads CASSLRLAGESSYEQYF. The CDR3, as DNA: TGCGCCAGCAGCTTGAGGTTAGCAGGGGAAAGCTCCTACGAGCAGTACTTC.

As DNA, the CDR3 is TGTGCCATCAGTGAGTCGCTGGGGCTGAATTCACCCCTCCACTTT. Its translation is CAISESLGLNSPLHF. The V and J genes are TRBV10-3 and TRBJ1-6, with D tentatively TRBD1 (5 bases). The CDR3 has 15 amino acids. Trimming removed 0 bases from V and 7 bases from J, with 10 bases in between. Germline values: CDR1 ENHRY, CDR2 SYGVKD.

The chain is built from TRBV7-8 and TRBJ2-1; a weak D match, TRBD2 (6 bases). Trimming left V 5 bases short and J 3 bases short, with 14 bases between. CDR1 is SGHVS and CDR2 is FQNEAQ in the germline V gene. CDR3 length equals 15 residues. The CDR3 is CASSPGEGLYNEQFF. In nucleotides, the CDR3 is TGTGCCAGCAGCCCGGGGGAAGGGCTCTACAATGAGCAGTTCTTC.

The chain has TRBV18 and TRBJ2-7, with D possibly matching TRBD1 (6 bases). V was pared by 1 base and J by 0 bases, with 16 bases between. In germline, CDR1 is KGHSH, CDR2 LQKENI. CDR3 length equals 17 residues. The CDR3 bases are TGTGCCAGCTCACCACGAATCGACAGGCCCCCCTCCTACGAGCAGTACTTC. Its protein is CASSPRIDRPPSYEQYF.

This clone was recorded only once. The chain couples TRBV5-4 to TRBJ2-3, with 11 bases matching TRBD2. CDR1 and CDR2 (germline): SGHNT, YYREEE (reference sequence). The CDR3 is made up of 17 amino acids. Trimming at V came to 3 bases and at J to 3 bases, leaving 9 bases not matched to a gene. CDR3 DNA sequence: TGTGCCAGCAGCTCGTCCACAACTAGCGGGGGAACAGATACGCAGTATTTT. This translates into CASSSSTTSGGTDTQYF. The full variable domain, with the rest looked up from reference TRBV5-4 and TRBJ2-3, is ETGVTQSPTHLIKTRGQQVTLRCSSQSGHNTVSWYQQALGQGPQFIFQYYREEENGRGNFPPRFSGLQFPNYSSELNVNALELDDSALYLCASSSSTTSGGTDTQYFGPGTRLTVL.

The chain carries TRBV2 and TRBJ1-5, with TRBD1 matching 7 bases. CDR1 and CDR2 (germline): SNHLY, FYNNEI. The CDR3 is 14 amino acids. The V and J ends lost 8 bases and 7 bases, in that order; junction bases with no gene match: 11. CDR3 nucleotides: TGTGCCAGCTCCCCCCAGACAGGGCGGCAGCCCCAGCATTTT. Residues: CASSPQTGRQPQHF.

The chain is built from TRBV6-5 and TRBJ1-2; D gene uncertain. V lost 5 bases and J lost 7, with 11 bases in between. The germline V gene has CDR1 MNHEY and CDR2 SVGAGI. The CDR3 has 12 amino acids. The CDR3 reads CASSHTLSGYTF. CDR3 bases: TGTGCCAGCAGTCATACGTTGAGTGGCTACACCTTC.

V usage is TRBV4-3 and J usage is TRBJ2-3; a weak D match, TRBD2 (6 bases). V dropped 4 bases and J dropped 3 bases, with 17 bases sitting between them. This CDR3 region has 16 residues. Per germline, CDR1 LGHNA and CDR2 YSLEER. The CDR3 loop is CASSLLPGGVTDTQYF. DNA of the CDR3: TGCGCCAGCAGCCTCCTACCGGGCGGGGTAACAGATACGCAGTATTTT.

CDR3 bases: TGTGCCAGCAGCTTGGCGGCGGGGGACGTGATGGGGCAGTATTTT. Protein: CASSLAAGDVMGQYF. The chain has TRBV5-8 and TRBJ2-3; 7 bases are shared with TRBD2. CDR1 is SGHTS and CDR2 is YDEGEE in the germline V gene. With V trimmed by 0 bases and J by 11 bases, 12 bases remained unmatched. CDR3 length: 15 amino acids.

Only one count was recorded for this clone. The junction shows a germline mismatch at one end, possibly a read error. The chain employs TRBV4-3 and TRBJ1-2, with TRBD1 matching 7 bases. The CDR3 spans 15 residues. From germline, CDR1 is LGHNA and CDR2 YSLEER. The CDR3 DNA reads TGCGCCAGCAGCCAAGAGGTCGGACAGGTCTATCGCTACACCTTC. Amino acids: CASSQEVGQVYRYTF.

The CDR3 sequence: CASSMRQEGNTIYF. The DNA of the CDR3 is TGTGCCAGCAGTATGCGACAGGAGGGAAACACCATATATTTT. The chain has TRBV6-1 and TRBJ1-3; D may be TRBD1 (6 bases). The CDR3 consists of 14 residues. Trimming removed 5 bases at V and 4 bases at J, with 12 bases between. Germline-derived CDR1 and CDR2 are MNHNS and SASEGT.

The chain couples TRBV27 to TRBJ2-1; TRBD2 matches 12 bases. CDR3 size: 16 residues. CDR1 and CDR2 from the germline V gene are MNHEY and SMNVEV (reference sequence). The V segment lost 6 bases and the J segment 8 bases; nucleotides outside the gene matches: 11. The CDR3 bases are TGTGCCAGCAGACAAAAACTAGCGGGGGGCCACCATGAGCAGTTCTTC. Translation: CASRQKLAGGHHEQFF.